The sequence of this T cell receptor beta chain was determined in a study of cytotoxic CD8 clonotypes in ibrutinib-treated CLL. Study outcomes and limitations: Stable or contracted on treatment, public clonotypes were also uncommon.

Remarks on this clone: Its antigen is unknown.

The V gene end was trimmed by 6 bases and the J gene end by 15 bases; junction bases not matched to a gene: 5. CDR3 length equals 12 residues. CDR1 is SEHNR and CDR2 is FQNEAQ in the germline V gene (reference sequence). Clones were sequenced by immunoSEQ multiplex PCR, and TCRdb holds only the in-frame ones, with some missing. The sample holds some 76,000 clones, approximately 82% seen once. The chain uses TRBV7-9 and TRBJ2-1; 13 bases map to TRBD2. The sequence derives from a human donor with chronic lymphocytic leukemia. This sample comprised PBMCs, obtained after 24 months of ibrutinib treatment. Here the CDR3 DNA reads TGTGCCAGCAGGCCGACTAGCGGGAGGTGGTTCTTC. Residues: CASRPTSGRWFF.